A single sample gave rise to the 29 T cell receptor beta chains below, sequenced in a study of glioma-infiltrating T cells. Amplification of TCR alpha and beta CDR3 regions from RNA used iRepertoire nested multiplex PCR. In TCRdb, the multiplex PCR reads were re-called with MiXCR into one record per CDR3 protein. The sample contains around 350,000 distinct CDR3 sequences, 35% to 45% of which appear only once. Sequencing was done on a sample of glioma tissue, nonneoplastic brain tissue, or PBMCs (not recorded which). The source is a human donor with low-grade glioma or glioblastoma, undergoing nonglioma brain surgery, or in good health (not recorded which).

The J gene is TRBJ2-1, the V gene TRBV20-1, with 7 bases fitting TRBD2. The germline V gene encodes CDR1 DFQATT and CDR2 SNEGSKA (reference sequence). V was clipped by 3 bases and J by 2 bases; unmatched bases: 7. The CDR3 is 15 residues long. This CDR3 is CSARFGGRAYNEQFF. DNA of the CDR3: TGCAGTGCTAGGTTTGGGGGGAGGGCCTACAATGAGCAGTTCTTC.

This clonotype was observed a few times. This chain joins TRBV2 and TRBJ2-3, with D tentatively TRBD1 or TRBD2 (5 bases each). Germline CDR1 is SNHLY and CDR2 is FYNNEI. The CDR3 loop spans 12 amino acids. The V end was cut by 4 bases, the J end by 9 bases, with 11 bases between. The CDR3 loop reads CASSVEGTTQYF. The CDR3 DNA follows: TGTGCCAGCAGTGTAGAGGGGACCACGCAGTATTTT.

The V and J genes are TRBV4-3 and TRBJ2-7; tentatively, D is TRBD2 (5 bases). Between the trimmed V and J ends, which lost 4 bases and 5 bases, there was a span of 15 bases. Germline CDR1 is LGHNA and CDR2 is YSLEER. The CDR3 runs to 14 residues. The CDR3 protein is CASSLDSGLNEQYF. The CDR3 nucleotides are TGCGCCAGCAGCCTAGATTCGGGGTTAAACGAGCAGTACTTC.

V gene TRBV7-3 combines with J gene TRBJ2-1; TRBD1 or TRBD2 may be the D gene (6 bases each). The CDR3 covers 15 residues. V was cut by 5 bases and J by 1 base, with 12 bases left in between. Germline assignment: CDR1 SGHTA and CDR2 FQGTGA. CDR3: CASSRGGTSYNEQFF. Written as DNA, the CDR3 is TGTGCCAGCAGCCGAGGGGGGACTTCCTACAATGAGCAGTTCTTC.

As concerns this clonotype: Lacking the conserved final phenylalanine or tryptophan, this CDR3 likely reflects a read error. The J gene is TRBJ2-4, the V gene TRBV6-2 or TRBV6-3, with TRBD2 identical over 9 bases. The CDR3 is 16 residues long. V was clipped by 5 bases and J by 8 bases; unmatched bases: 13. From germline, CDR1 is MNHEY and CDR2 SVGEGT. The CDR3 loop reads CASSSRLAVYSDIQYS. For the CDR3, the DNA is TGTGCCAGCAGTAGTAGACTAGCGGTCTATTCGGACATTCAGTACTCC.

The chain recombines TRBV6-2 or TRBV6-3 with TRBJ1-2; no definite D call. Trimming took 6 bases from V and 7 from J, leaving 18 bases between them. Germline lookup yields CDR1 MNHEY and CDR2 SVGEGT. This CDR3 is 14 amino acids long. The CDR3 reads CASSRTPTVGGYTF. In nucleotides, the CDR3 is TGTGCCAGCAGCCGGACTCCTACCGTGGGTGGCTACACCTTC.

Regarding this clonotype: This is likely a read error, given that the CDR3 carries no conserved phenylalanine or tryptophan at its end. The chain is built from TRBV20-1 and TRBJ2-1; no clear D. The germline V gene has CDR1 DFQATT and CDR2 SNEGSKA (reference sequence). The CDR3 spans 11 residues. The V gene lost 4 bases and the J gene lost 9 bases, with 10 bases spanning the gap. The CDR3 coding sequence is TGCAGTGCTATTACAGTAGGTGAGCAGTTCCTC. This sequence encodes CSAITVGEQFL.

The gene calls are TRBV20-1 and TRBJ2-1; 9 nucleotides agree with TRBD2. This CDR3 has 15 residues. V trimming: 0 bases; J trimming: 7 bases; junction bases outside the gene matches: 7. CDR1 and CDR2 from the germline V gene are DFQATT and SNEGSKA (reference sequence). In DNA, the CDR3 is TGCAGTGCTAGAGACCAGCGGGGGGTTGGAAATGAGCAGTTCTTC. It yields the protein CSARDQRGVGNEQFF.

V and J are TRBV5-1 and TRBJ2-7; D is unclear. The CDR3 contains 14 residues. Trimming left V 4 bases short and J 0 bases short, with 11 bases between. Germline V lookup: CDR1 SGHRS, CDR2 YFSETQ. The CDR3 loop is CASSEDPSSYEQYF. CDR3 DNA sequence: TGCGCCAGCAGCGAAGACCCGAGCTCCTACGAGCAGTACTTC.

A word on this clonotype: A much larger clone lies one base from this, so it may be a read error. The chain is built from TRBV6-2 or TRBV6-3 and TRBJ2-1, with a possible D match to TRBD2 (6 bases). The CDR3 totals 14 residues. Germline CDR1 is MNHEY and CDR2 is SVGEGT. V lost 6 bases and J lost 10, with 19 bases in between. The CDR3 sequence: CASRRAGSPVEQFF. CDR3 in DNA: TGTGCCAGCAGGAGGGCGGGAAGCCCTGTCGAGCAGTTCTTC.

This clonotype has just a few counts. The chain links TRBV29-1 to TRBJ2-7; TRBD2 matches 8 bases. This CDR3 comprises 14 residues. Germline V gene data show CDR1 as SQVTM and CDR2 as ANQGSEA. Losses at the gene ends were 6 bases for V and 5 bases for J; bases not matched to a gene: 12. The CDR3 protein is CSVQKAGVSDEQYF. CDR3 bases: TGCAGCGTCCAAAAAGCGGGAGTGTCAGACGAGCAGTACTTC.

The V gene is TRBV7-2, the J gene TRBJ2-1; D could derive from TRBD1 or TRBD2 (5 bases each). This CDR3 has 15 amino acids. Germline V gene lookup returns CDR1 SGHTA and CDR2 FQGNSA. V was pared by 5 bases and J by 8 bases, with 19 bases between. The CDR3 sequence: CASSPTGLGRDEQFF. CDR3 nucleotide sequence: TGTGCCAGCAGCCCGACGGGATTGGGGCGGGATGAGCAGTTCTTC.

This clonotype has at least ten counts. The chain employs TRBV20-1 and TRBJ2-1, with D possibly being TRBD1 or TRBD2 (6 bases each). The CDR3 is 13 amino acids. Germline V gives CDR1 DFQATT, CDR2 SNEGSKA (reference sequence). Trimming cost V 6 bases and J 4 bases, with 13 bases left between them. In DNA, the CDR3 is TGCAGTGCGGTTCGGGGGCGGTACAATGAGCAGTTCTTC. Translated, it gives CSAVRGRYNEQFF.

This clonotype has more than one count but fewer than ten. The V call is TRBV28, the J call TRBJ2-4; TRBD1 agrees at 7 bases. Trimming at V came to 8 bases and at J to 7 bases, leaving 14 bases not matched to a gene. This CDR3 region has 15 residues. Germline V lookup: CDR1 MDHEN, CDR2 SYDVKM. CDR3 DNA sequence: TGTGCCAGCTGTGTTGCGAGACAGGGTTGTAACATTCAGTACTTC. Amino acid sequence: CASCVARQGCNIQYF.

In regard to this clonotype: At one boundary the junction diverges from the germline segment, which might be a read error. The chain combines TRBV7-6 with TRBJ2-5, with TRBD2 identical over 11 bases. Per germline, CDR1 SGHVS and CDR2 FNYEAQ. The CDR3 sequence is 16 residues long. As DNA, the CDR3 is TGTGCTAGCAGCTTCCGCCTTAGCGGGAGGGGAGAGACCCAGTACTTC. This sequence encodes CASSFRLSGRGETQYF.

This clonotype was observed a handful of times. The rearrangement joins TRBV4-3 to TRBJ2-7; D perhaps matches TRBD2 (6 bases). Trimming cost V 0 bases and J 3 bases, with 18 bases left between them. The CDR3 runs to 17 residues. Per the germline V gene, CDR1 is LGHNA and CDR2 is YSLEER. The CDR3 sequence is CASSQDWGSGRGYEQYF. CDR3 in DNA: TGCGCCAGCAGCCAAGATTGGGGTAGCGGACGAGGCTACGAGCAGTACTTC.

This chain links TRBV7-3 with TRBJ2-5; D possibly matches TRBD1 or TRBD2 (5 bases each). Trimming cost V 5 bases and J 11 bases, with 24 bases left between them. Germline V gene data show CDR1 as SGHTA and CDR2 as FQGTGA. The CDR3 runs to 15 residues. CDR3 region: CASSRTGTSYNEQYF. The CDR3 DNA is TGTGCCAGCAGCAGAACCGGGACCTCTTACAATGAGCAGTACTTC.

This clonotype was found a few times. The chain is built from TRBV4-3 and TRBJ1-1, with 7 bases identical to TRBD1. CDR3 length: 15 residues. Germline CDR1 and CDR2: LGHNA and YSLEER. The J segment lost 8 bases and the V segment lost 1 base, leaving 10 bases of the junction unmatched. The CDR3 DNA reads TGCGCCAGCAGCCAAGGTAGGGGCGGACAGGTAGAAGCTTTCTTT. Translation: CASSQGRGGQVEAFF.

V gene TRBV18 combines with J gene TRBJ2-7; D might be TRBD1 (5 bases). Germline CDR1 KGHSH, CDR2 LQKENI. This CDR3 comprises 13 residues. V lost 1 base and J 7 bases, leaving 11 bases between the germline ends. Here the CDR3 reads CASSPLTATEQYF. In nucleotides, the CDR3 is TGTGCCAGCTCACCACTGACAGCTACGGAGCAGTACTTC.

This clonotype was seen only a few times. This likely comes from a read error, as the CDR3 has no conserved phenylalanine or tryptophan at its end. The chain couples TRBV6-2 or TRBV6-3 to TRBJ2-3; TRBD1 matches 7 bases. The CDR3 spans 14 residues. Per germline, CDR1 MNHEY and CDR2 SVGEGT. The V segment lost 6 bases and the J segment 1 base; nucleotides outside the gene matches: 4. In DNA form, the CDR3 reads TGTGCCAGCAGAATCGACAGGGGCACAGATACGCAGTATTTA. Its translation: CASRIDRGTDTQYL.

This chain uses TRBV7-2 with TRBJ1-6, with 7 bases lining up with TRBD1. V shed 3 bases, J shed 6 bases, and the junction held 5 bases outside the gene matches. The CDR3 sequence is 15 residues long. Germline CDR1 is SGHTA and CDR2 is FQGNSA. The CDR3 here is CASSFRQGGNSPLHF. The CDR3 region has the DNA TGTGCCAGCAGCTTCCGTCAGGGGGGTAATTCACCCCTCCACTTT.

The chain uses TRBV11-2 and TRBJ1-1; D call uncertain. The CDR3 contains 11 residues. Germline values: CDR1 SGHAT, CDR2 FQNNGV. V gave up 5 bases and J gave up 11 bases, with 12 bases separating them. This chain's CDR3 is CASSPGFVAFF. DNA of the CDR3: TGTGCCAGCAGCCCCGGATTTGTGGCTTTCTTT.

In its sample, this clonotype was seen a few times. The chain uses TRBV2 and TRBJ2-1; possibly TRBD1 or TRBD2 for D (5 bases each). Looked up from germline, CDR1 is SNHLY and CDR2 is FYNNEI. The CDR3 contains 16 residues. Trimming took off 2 bases at V and 4 bases at J, with 15 bases between the two ends. The CDR3 spells CASSEKRTGLYNEQFF. The CDR3 DNA follows: TGTGCCAGCAGTGAAAAACGAACAGGACTTTACAATGAGCAGTTCTTC.

The chain employs TRBV6-1 and TRBJ2-5; tentative D call: TRBD2 (6 bases). From germline, CDR1 is MNHNS and CDR2 SASEGT. Trimming took 6 bases from V and 4 from J, leaving 18 bases between them. This CDR3 comprises 15 residues. The CDR3 region has the DNA TGTGCCAGCAGAACAACCACCTTTAGCGGAGAGACCCAGTACTTC. The encoded protein is CASRTTTFSGETQYF.

In regard to this clonotype: A much more abundant neighbour one base away suggests this may be a read error. The J gene is TRBJ2-7, the V gene TRBV20-1; D call uncertain. CDR1 is DFQATT, CDR2 SNEGSKA, per germline (reference sequence). V was trimmed by 3 bases and J by 0 bases, leaving 12 bases between them. This CDR3 comprises 14 residues. The CDR3 loop is CSASRHTVSYEQYF. CDR3 in DNA: TGCAGTGCTAGTAGACATACTGTCTCCTACGAGCAGTACTTC.

This clonotype has more than one count but fewer than ten. The chain is built from TRBV20-1 and TRBJ2-5; 7 nucleotides agree with TRBD2. The CDR3 totals 11 residues. Germline CDR1 DFQATT, CDR2 SNEGSKA (reference sequence). V lost 6 bases and J lost 5; bases outside the gene matches: 3. Here the CDR3 DNA reads TGCAGTGCAGGACTAGTTGAGACCCAGTACTTC. As protein: CSAGLVETQYF.

The genes are TRBV7-2 and TRBJ1-2; D may be TRBD1 (5 bases). This CDR3 region has 15 residues. Trimming removed 1 base at V and 6 bases at J, with 15 bases between. Germline CDR1 and CDR2: SGHTA and FQGNSA. The CDR3 protein is CASSLGPGTVDGYTF. CDR3 nucleotides: TGTGCCAGCAGCTTAGGTCCGGGGACGGTCGATGGCTACACCTTC.

The rearrangement links TRBV3-1 to TRBJ2-5; 9 bases match TRBD2. With V trimmed by 1 base and J by 4 bases, 10 bases remained unmatched. CDR1 LGHDT and CDR2 YNNKEL come from the germline V gene (reference sequence). This CDR3 comprises 17 residues. The CDR3 coding sequence is TGTGCCAGCAGCCAAGGGAGCGCGGGAGGGACCGGAGAGACCCAGTACTTC. It specifies CASSQGSAGGTGETQYF.

This clonotype showed up just a few times. CDR3 bases: TGTGCCAGCAGCCCGACTAGCGGGAGTAAATACAATGAGCAGTTCTTC. It yields the protein CASSPTSGSKYNEQFF. The chain recombines TRBV12-3 or TRBV12-4 with TRBJ2-1; TRBD2 matches 12 bases. J lost 4 bases, V lost 6 bases, and 7 bases had no gene match. The CDR3 sequence is 16 residues long.